This entry describes one TCR beta chain. Its antigen is still unknown. This sample was taken from a study of T cell responses to AZD1222 COVID-19 vaccine. Only in-frame clones appear in the TCRdb table, and some are missing; sequencing was by immunoSEQ multiplex PCR. The sample has approximately 140,000 clones; approximately 92% are singletons. Germline V CDR1 and CDR2: LNHDA, SQIVND (reference sequence). This CDR3 spans 15 amino acids. The V and J ends lost 8 bases and 5 bases respectively, with 22 bases between them. Second-dose timings of about 4 or about 12 weeks were pooled. Study-wide results and limits: Two doses of AZD1222 preceded a rise in Spike-specific TCR breadth and depth. In a largely white British group with more females than males, clonal diversity was possibly underestimated. Repertoires in all cases were sampled only once the peak T cell response had passed.

This sequence joins TRBV19 and TRBJ2-7, with D perhaps matching TRBD2 (7 bases). The TCR sequence derives from an adult who received the AZD1222 COVID-19 vaccine. The sample consisted of peripheral blood, taken 28 days after the second AZD1222 dose. CDR3: CASSDRLAGVDEQYF. CDR3 in DNA: TGTGCCAGTTCCGACAGGCTCGCGGGAGTTGACGAGCAGTACTTC.